The 24 T cell receptor beta chains below were found in one sample sequenced in a study of Ad26.COV2.S vaccination and SARS-CoV-2 variants. Here immunoSEQ multiplex PCR was the method, and the copy in TCRdb shows in-frame clones only, minus some. The data show roughly 300,000 clones, roughly 90% seen once. Treatment in this sample: about 20 received Ad26.COV2.S at low or high dose, single or two shots; about 5 received placebo; per-sample allocation not given. Sampling happened 63 days after the first vaccine or placebo injection. The input for sequencing was peripheral blood, taken in a trial of Ad26.COV2.S vaccine versus placebo. The receptors originated from a person between 18 and 65 years old who received the Ad26.COV2.S COVID-19 vaccine or a placebo.

This rearrangement joins TRBV13 to TRBJ2-7, with 7 bases fitting TRBD2. Germline lookup yields CDR1 PRHDT and CDR2 FYEKMQ (reference sequence). V dropped 5 bases and J dropped 8; count of bases not matched to a gene: 18. There are 16 residues in the CDR3. In nucleotides, the CDR3 is TGTGCCAGCAGCCCCAAGGAGGGACTACCTCCTACGAAGCAGTACTTC. It translates to CASSPKEGLPPTKQYF.

This clone has a handful of counts. The chain is built from TRBV20-1 and TRBJ2-7; D is undetermined. Germline values: CDR1 DFQATT, CDR2 SNEGSKA (reference sequence). The CDR3 extends over 11 amino acids. With 1 base removed from V and 3 bases from J, the gap between germline ends came to 4 bases. CDR3 DNA: TGCAGTGCTAGAGGAAACTACGAGCAGTACTTC. It is translated as CSARGNYEQYF.

The chain couples TRBV11-3 to TRBJ2-2; a weak D match, TRBD2 (5 bases). With 1 base removed from V and 4 bases from J, the gap between germline ends came to 10 bases. Germline assignment: CDR1 SGHNT and CDR2 YENEEA. The CDR3 runs to 15 residues. The CDR3 region has the DNA TGTGCCAGCAGCTTAGGTAGAGGGAGCACCGGGGAGCTGTTTTTT. The encoded protein is CASSLGRGSTGELFF.

The chain combines TRBV6-2 or TRBV6-3 with TRBJ1-1, with D perhaps matching TRBD1 (6 bases). V was shortened by 2 bases and J by 10 bases, with 17 bases between the two germline ends. The length of the CDR3 is 14 residues. Germline CDR1 and CDR2: MNHEY and SVGEGT. The CDR3 loop reads CASSYTGQTVLAFF. CDR3 bases: TGTGCCAGCAGTTACACAGGACAGACTGTCCTAGCTTTCTTT.

The rearrangement uses TRBV2 and TRBJ1-1, with TRBD1 identical over 12 bases. The V and J ends lost 1 base and 5 bases, in that order; junction bases with no gene match: 5. The germline gives CDR1 SNHLY, CDR2 FYNNEI. The CDR3 is made up of 16 amino acids. The CDR3 DNA reads as TGTGCCAGCAGTGAAGGGGGACAGGGGGCACAGACTGAAGCTTTCTTT. Translation: CASSEGGQGAQTEAFF.

This clone was recorded once. The gene calls are TRBV15 and TRBJ2-1; 8 bases agree with TRBD2. CDR1 LNHNV and CDR2 YYDKDF come from the germline V gene (reference sequence). V was clipped by 0 bases and J by 6 bases; unmatched bases: 4. The CDR3 covers 15 residues. CDR3 sequence: CATSRESGSLNEQFF. The DNA for the CDR3 is TGTGCCACCAGCAGAGAAAGCGGGAGCCTCAATGAGCAGTTCTTC.

The V call is TRBV27, the J call TRBJ1-4; 7 nucleotides align to TRBD1. This CDR3 is 14 amino acids long. J gave up 4 bases and V 6 bases, and 5 bases lay outside the gene matches. Looked up from germline, CDR1 is MNHEY and CDR2 is SMNVEV (reference sequence). CDR3 sequence reads: CASRPRQGNEKLFF. The CDR3 region has the DNA TGTGCCAGCAGGCCACGACAGGGTAATGAAAAACTGTTTTTT.

This chain links TRBV10-2 with TRBJ2-7; weak D call: TRBD1 (6 bases). V was shortened by 6 bases and J by 3 bases, with 12 bases between the two germline ends. The CDR3 extends over 13 amino acids. CDR1 and CDR2 (germline): WSHSY, SAAADI. The CDR3 here is CASRNVQGYEQYF. The DNA of the CDR3 is TGCGCCAGCAGAAACGTACAGGGCTACGAGCAGTACTTC.

V usage is TRBV5-4 and J usage is TRBJ1-6; D ambiguous. V was shortened by 1 base and J by 0 bases, with 8 bases between the two germline ends. The CDR3 totals 16 residues. Germline-derived CDR1 and CDR2 are SGHNT and YYREEE (reference sequence). The DNA of the CDR3 is TGTGCCAGCAGCTTGCAGTTAAGCTCCTATAATTCACCCCTCCACTTT. It yields the protein CASSLQLSSYNSPLHF.

The count of this clone is one. This sequence joins TRBV29-1 and TRBJ1-3; maybe TRBD1 (6 bases). The CDR3 length is 14 residues. CDR1 and CDR2 from the germline V gene are SQVTM and ANQGSEA. V shed 3 bases and J shed 3 bases, with 12 bases lying between them. CDR3 sequence (DNA): TGCAGCGTTGATGAGGGGGGATATGGAAACACCATATATTTT. Translating gives CSVDEGGYGNTIYF.

The chain combines TRBV5-1 with TRBJ2-1; TRBD2 is a possible D gene (5 bases). This CDR3 region has 16 residues. V shed 4 bases and J shed 4 bases, with 18 bases lying between them. Per the germline V gene, CDR1 is SGHRS and CDR2 is YFSETQ. The chain's CDR3 is CASSLNRRTGYNEQFF. In DNA, the CDR3 is TGCGCCAGCAGCCTGAATCGTCGGACTGGGTACAATGAGCAGTTCTTC. Looking up the rest from reference TRBV5-1 and TRBJ2-1 gives the full variable domain: KAGVTQTPRYLIKTRGQQVTLSCSPISGHRSVSWYQQTPGQGLQFLFEYFSETQRNKGNFPGRFSGRQFSNSRSEMNVSTLELGDSALYLCASSLNRRTGYNEQFFGPGTRLTVL.

Worth noting for this clone: One junction end does not reproduce the germline sequence, and a read error may be involved. The chain employs TRBV6-1 and TRBJ1-1; 7 nucleotides align to TRBD1. Germline CDR1 reads MNHNS; CDR2 reads SASEGT. This CDR3 region has 14 residues. The CDR3 nucleotides are TGTGCCAGCAGGGAAGGGGGCAAGGGAACTGAAGCTTTCTTT. It encodes CASREGGKGTEAFF.

The gene calls are TRBV7-9 and TRBJ2-2, with a tentative D call TRBD2 (5 bases). The CDR3 has 14 amino acids. V was cut by 1 base and J by 6 bases, with 9 bases left in between. In germline, CDR1 is SEHNR, CDR2 FQNEAQ (reference sequence). The CDR3 is CASSLGAEAGELFF. DNA of the CDR3: TGTGCCAGCAGCTTAGGAGCGGAAGCCGGGGAGCTGTTTTTT.

The chain couples TRBV6-5 to TRBJ1-5, with D tentatively TRBD1 (6 bases). Deletions cut 2 bases from V and 4 bases from J, with 6 bases between. The CDR3 has 13 amino acids. CDR1 MNHEY and CDR2 SVGAGI come from the germline V gene. The CDR3 region is CASSYRGNQPQHF. In DNA, the CDR3 is TGTGCCAGCAGTTACAGGGGGAATCAGCCCCAGCATTTT.

The chain employs TRBV6-5 and TRBJ2-7, with 9 positions matching TRBD1. The germline gives CDR1 MNHEY, CDR2 SVGAGI. The CDR3 covers 15 residues. J gave up 1 base and V 4 bases, and 5 bases lay outside the gene matches. CDR3 sequence reads: CASSSPGQGSYEQYF. The CDR3 DNA follows: TGTGCCAGCAGTTCGCCGGGACAGGGTTCCTACGAGCAGTACTTC.

The chain joins TRBV30 to TRBJ1-6; 9 bases agree with TRBD1. The ends lost 1 base at V and 6 bases at J; junction bases unmatched: 10. Germline V gene sequence: CDR1 GTSNPN, CDR2 SVGIG (reference sequence). The CDR3 is made up of 17 amino acids. CDR3 bases: TGTGCCTGGAGTGGCAAGGACAGGGGAAGATTTAATTCACCCCTCCACTTT. Translating it yields CAWSGKDRGRFNSPLHF.

The chain recombines TRBV4-1 with TRBJ2-3; a weak D match, TRBD1 (7 bases). This CDR3 region has 17 residues. Germline lookup yields CDR1 MGHRA and CDR2 YSYEKL. Trimming took off 0 bases at V and 7 bases at J, with 20 bases between the two ends. The CDR3 sequence is CASSQDQGGPTPYTQYF. Here the CDR3 DNA reads TGCGCCAGCAGCCAAGATCAGGGGGGCCCCACTCCCTATACGCAGTATTTT.

The genes are TRBV18 and TRBJ1-1, with 9 nucleotides matching TRBD1. CDR1 and CDR2 (germline): KGHSH, LQKENI. Unmatched junction bases numbered 13, after V lost 10 bases and J lost 4 bases. The CDR3 is 15 amino acids. The CDR3 loop is CATHALGTGTTEAFF. The CDR3 DNA reads as TGTGCCACCCACGCACTCGGGACAGGGACCACTGAAGCTTTCTTT. The full variable domain, completed using reference TRBV18 and TRBJ1-1, is NAGVMQNPRHLVRRRGQEARLRCSPMKGHSHVYWYRQLPEEGLKFMVYLQKENIIDESGMPKERFSAEFPKEGPSILRIQQVVRGDSAAYFCATHALGTGTTEAFFGQGTRLTVV.

This clone has only a few counts. The V gene is TRBV2, the J gene TRBJ2-2, with a possible D match to TRBD1 (7 bases). Germline values: CDR1 SNHLY, CDR2 FYNNEI. Trimming pared 7 bases from V and 6 bases from J, leaving 12 bases between. CDR3 length: 13 residues. In DNA, the CDR3 is TGTGCCAGCACAGGGGGGAGTGCCGGGGAGCTGTTTTTT. It specifies CASTGGSAGELFF. The entire variable domain, with the rest obtained from reference TRBV2 and TRBJ2-2, is as follows: EPEVTQTPSHQVTQMGQEVILRCVPISNHLYFYWYRQILGQKVEFLVSFYNNEISEKSEIFDDQFSVERPDGSNFTLKIRSTKLEDSAMYFCASTGGSAGELFFGEGSRLTVL.

This chain connects TRBV4-1 to TRBJ2-2, with TRBD2 identical over 8 bases. V was pared by 1 base and J by 4 bases, with 8 bases of the junction left unmatched. Germline lookup yields CDR1 MGHRA and CDR2 YSYEKL. The CDR3 sequence is 17 residues long. The CDR3 spells CASSQVRAGVITGELFF. CDR3 DNA sequence: TGCGCCAGCAGCCAAGTACGAGCGGGAGTGATCACCGGGGAGCTGTTTTTT.

This clone showed up just once. The CDR3 region is CASSQDIQGYDEQYF. CDR3 nucleotide sequence: TGCGCCAGCAGCCAAGATATCCAGGGGTACGACGAGCAGTACTTC. This sequence joins TRBV4-3 and TRBJ2-7, with D possibly TRBD1 on 6 matching bases. Trimming shortened V by 0 bases and J by 5 bases, and 14 bases separated the two germline ends. Germline CDR1 and CDR2: LGHNA and YSLEER. The CDR3 extends over 15 amino acids.

The J gene is TRBJ2-3, the V gene TRBV30; no clear D. Germline values: CDR1 GTSNPN, CDR2 SVGIG (reference sequence). The CDR3 contains 13 residues. V dropped 0 bases and J dropped 2 bases, with 6 bases sitting between them. The CDR3 nucleotides are TGTGCCTGGAGTGTGGGGTACACAGATACGCAGTATTTT. It specifies CAWSVGYTDTQYF.

The chain uses TRBV5-6 and TRBJ2-1; 7 positions match TRBD2. The germline V gene encodes CDR1 SGHDT and CDR2 YYEEEE. V shed 0 bases, J shed 8 bases, and the junction held 5 bases outside the gene matches. The CDR3 is 14 amino acids. CDR3 sequence (DNA): TGTGCCAGCAGCTTGGCACTAGCGTGGTATGAGCAGTTCTTC. It specifies CASSLALAWYEQFF.

This chain links TRBV2 with TRBJ1-1; TRBD1 matches 9 bases. The CDR3 length is 15 residues. Unmatched junction bases numbered 7, after V lost 7 bases and J lost 1 base. CDR1 is SNHLY and CDR2 is FYNNEI in the germline V gene. The CDR3 protein is CASTGQGLTNTEAFF. CDR3 DNA sequence: TGTGCCAGCACTGGACAGGGGTTGACGAACACTGAAGCTTTCTTT.